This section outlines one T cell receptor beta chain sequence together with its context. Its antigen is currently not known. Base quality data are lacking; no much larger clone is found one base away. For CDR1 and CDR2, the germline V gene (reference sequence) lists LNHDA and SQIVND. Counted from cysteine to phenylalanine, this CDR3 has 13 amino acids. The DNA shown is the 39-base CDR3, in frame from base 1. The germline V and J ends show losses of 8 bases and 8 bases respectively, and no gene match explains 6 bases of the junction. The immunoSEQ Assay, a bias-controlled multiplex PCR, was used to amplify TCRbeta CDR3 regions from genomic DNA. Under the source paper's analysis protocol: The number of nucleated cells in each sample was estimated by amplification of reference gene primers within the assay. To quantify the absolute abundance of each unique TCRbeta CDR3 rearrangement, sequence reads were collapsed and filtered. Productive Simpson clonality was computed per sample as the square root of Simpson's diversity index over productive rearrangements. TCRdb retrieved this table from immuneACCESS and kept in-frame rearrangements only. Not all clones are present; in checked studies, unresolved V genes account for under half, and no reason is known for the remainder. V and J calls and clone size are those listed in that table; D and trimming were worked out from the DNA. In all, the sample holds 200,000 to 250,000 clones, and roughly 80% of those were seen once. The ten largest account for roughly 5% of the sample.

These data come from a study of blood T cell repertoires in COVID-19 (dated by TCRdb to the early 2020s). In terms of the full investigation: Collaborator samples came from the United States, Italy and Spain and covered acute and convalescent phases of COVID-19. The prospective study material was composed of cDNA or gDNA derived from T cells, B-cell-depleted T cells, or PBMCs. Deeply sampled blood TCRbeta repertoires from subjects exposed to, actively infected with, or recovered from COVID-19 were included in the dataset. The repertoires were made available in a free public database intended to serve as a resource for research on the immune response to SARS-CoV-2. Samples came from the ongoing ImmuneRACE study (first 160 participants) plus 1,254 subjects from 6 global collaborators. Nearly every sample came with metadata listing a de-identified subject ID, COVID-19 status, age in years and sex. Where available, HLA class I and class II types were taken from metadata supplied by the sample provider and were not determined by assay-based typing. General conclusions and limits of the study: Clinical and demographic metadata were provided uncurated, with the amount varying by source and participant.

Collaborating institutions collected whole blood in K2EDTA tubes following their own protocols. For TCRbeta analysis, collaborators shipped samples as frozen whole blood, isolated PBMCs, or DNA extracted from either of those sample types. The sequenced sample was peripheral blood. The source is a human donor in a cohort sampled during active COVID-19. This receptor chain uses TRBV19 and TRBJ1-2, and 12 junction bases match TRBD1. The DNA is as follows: TGTGCCAGTGGGGACAGGGGGCGACAAGGCTACACCTTC. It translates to CASGDRGRQGYTF.